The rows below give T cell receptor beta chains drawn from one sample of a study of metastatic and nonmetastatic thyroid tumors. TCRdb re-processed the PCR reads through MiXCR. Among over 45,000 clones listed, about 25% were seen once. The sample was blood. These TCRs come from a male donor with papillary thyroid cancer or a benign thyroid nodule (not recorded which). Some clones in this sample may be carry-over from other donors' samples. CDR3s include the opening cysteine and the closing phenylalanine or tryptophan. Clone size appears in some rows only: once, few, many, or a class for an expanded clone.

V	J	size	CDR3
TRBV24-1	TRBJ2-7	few	CATSDPGTGGEQYF
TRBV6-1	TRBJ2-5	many	CASRDRVLQETQYF
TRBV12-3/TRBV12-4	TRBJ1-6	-	CASSFGDRGTFYYNSPLHF
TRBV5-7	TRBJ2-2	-	CASSTAGVGGELFF
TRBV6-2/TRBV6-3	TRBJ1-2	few	CASEQGVNYGYTF
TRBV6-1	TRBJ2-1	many	CASSIDASSYNEQFF
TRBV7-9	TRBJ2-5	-	CASSVGRAVETQYF
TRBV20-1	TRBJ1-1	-	CSARVGVGTEAFF
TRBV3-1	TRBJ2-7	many	CASSRREAYEQYF
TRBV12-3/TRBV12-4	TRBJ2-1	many	CASSLEDPYNEQFF
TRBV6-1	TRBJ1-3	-	CASSPGVYSGNTIYF
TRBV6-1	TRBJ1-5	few	CASSAGIRQPQHF
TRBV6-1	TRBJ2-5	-	CASSQGGREETQYF
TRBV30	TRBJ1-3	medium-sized	CAWSVKGTGKNTIYF
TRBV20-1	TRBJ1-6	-	CSAREGTDSSRSPLHF
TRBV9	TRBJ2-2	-	CATRTSPDANTGELFF
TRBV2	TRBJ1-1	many	CASIQQGASTEAFF
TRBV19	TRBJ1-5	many	CASGERGSNQPQHF
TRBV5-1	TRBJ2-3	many	CASSTPQPDTQYF
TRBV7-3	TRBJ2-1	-	CASSLDGPLDEQFF
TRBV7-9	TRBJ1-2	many	CASSLAPGGYTF
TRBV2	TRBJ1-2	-	CASSPGTGSYGYTF
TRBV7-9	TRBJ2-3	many	CASSLAGTGDTQYF
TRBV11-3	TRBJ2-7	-	CASSLAGNNYEQYF
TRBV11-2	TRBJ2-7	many	CASSLGRTGRGGEQYF
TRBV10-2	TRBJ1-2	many	CASSESGRNYGYTF
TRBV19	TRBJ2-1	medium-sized	CASRGLAGAEQFF
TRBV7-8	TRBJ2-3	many	CASSLFVFGGRDTQYF
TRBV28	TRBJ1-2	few	CASRTALNYGYTF
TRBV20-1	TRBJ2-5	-	CSAREQVAIRTQYF
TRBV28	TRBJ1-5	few	CASSTSQGVSSNQPQHF
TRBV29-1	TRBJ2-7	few	CSVEWAGGYEQYF
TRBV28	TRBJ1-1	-	CASSFTLPLNTEAFF
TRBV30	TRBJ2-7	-	CAWSVRGIAGDEQYF
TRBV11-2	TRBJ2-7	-	CASSPRLAGLRDEQYF
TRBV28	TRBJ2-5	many	CASSRLDVGTEQETQYF
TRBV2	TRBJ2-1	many	CASSALSKKAEQFF
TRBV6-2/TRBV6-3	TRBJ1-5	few	CASSYSRDTSSPQHF
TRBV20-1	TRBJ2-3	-	CSARETGADTQYF
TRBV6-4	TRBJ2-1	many	CASSLDRDAGNEQFF
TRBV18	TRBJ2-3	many	CASSQDRGADTQYF
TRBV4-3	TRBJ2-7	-	CASSQLTGLSYEQYF
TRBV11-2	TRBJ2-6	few	CASHPGQGSGANVLTF
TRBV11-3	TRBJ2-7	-	CATPLFGSYQHYF
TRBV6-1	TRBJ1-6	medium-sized	CASRVTPGTLHF
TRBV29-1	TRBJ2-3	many	CSVFLLAEDTQYF
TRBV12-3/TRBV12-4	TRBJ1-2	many	CASSPRVYGYTF
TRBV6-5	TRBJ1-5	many	CASSYSPESYQPQHF
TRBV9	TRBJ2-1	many	CASSVETSGYNEQFF
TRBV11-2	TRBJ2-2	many	CASSLPQGLIDTGELFF
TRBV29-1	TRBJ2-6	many	CSVEGGGSGANVLTF
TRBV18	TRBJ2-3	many	CASSPPYGADTQYF
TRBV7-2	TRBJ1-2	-	CASSRTGYGYTF
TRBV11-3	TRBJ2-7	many	CASSLLNVYEQYF